This T cell receptor (beta chain) originates from a study of blood T cell repertoires in COVID-19 (dated by TCRdb to the early 2020s). Regarding the complete study: The collaborator samples originated in the United States, Italy and Spain and spanned the acute and convalescent phases of COVID-19. The material from the prospective study consisted of cDNA or gDNA derived from T cells, B-cell-depleted T cells, or PBMCs. Deeply sampled blood TCRbeta repertoires from subjects exposed to, actively infected with, or recovered from COVID-19 were included in the dataset. The repertoires were made available in a free public database intended to serve as a resource for research on the immune response to SARS-CoV-2. Samples came from the ongoing ImmuneRACE study (first 160 participants) plus 1,254 subjects from 6 global collaborators. A de-identified subject ID, COVID-19 status, age in years and sex were almost always included in the sample metadata. Where available, HLA class I and class II types were obtained from metadata supplied by the sample provider rather than from assay-based typing.

TCRbeta CDR3 regions were amplified from genomic DNA by means of the immunoSEQ Assay, a bias-controlled multiplex PCR. Per the original workflow: The number of nucleated cells in each sample was estimated from the amplification of reference gene primers within the assay. Sequence reads were collapsed and filtered to measure the absolute abundance of every unique TCRbeta CDR3 rearrangement. For each sample, productive Simpson clonality was calculated as the square root of Simpson's diversity index across productive rearrangements. Held by TCRdb, this immuneACCESS table contains in-frame sequences only and omits some clones. Under half of the omission traces to an unresolved V gene where checked; the cause of the rest is unknown. For V, J and clone size, that table is used; D and trimming come from the DNA. The sample contains roughly 120,000 clones, 76% of them found a single time. The ten largest clonotypes hold more than 3.5% of the sample.

Study-wide findings and limitations: The quantity of clinical and demographic metadata differed by source and by participant and was supplied without curation.

Whole blood was collected in K2EDTA tubes by collaborating institutions according to the institutions' own protocols. For TCRbeta analysis, collaborators shipped samples as frozen whole blood, isolated PBMCs, or DNA extracted from either of those sample types. The CDR3 numbers 14 residues from cysteine through phenylalanine. This entry keeps only the CDR3 DNA: 42 bases, framed from base 1. The germline V gene (reference sequence) sets CDR1 to LGHDT and CDR2 to YNNKEL. Cut back by 2 bases and 13 bases, the V and J ends lie 15 bases apart. There are a few counts of this clone. Its cognate antigen has yet to be identified. The input lacks base qualities; no much larger clone sits a single base away.

Sample: peripheral blood. The sequence was collected from a woman older than 75 with acute or convalescent COVID-19. The rearrangement joined TRBV3-1 (or the pseudogene TRBV3-2) to TRBJ1-6, and perhaps TRBD1 as D gene, on 5 matching bases. The CDR3 amino acid sequence is: CASSQRAGLSPLHF. The base sequence is TGTGCCAGCAGCCAAAGGGCAGGGCTTTCTCCCCTCCACTTT.